This T cell receptor (beta chain) was obtained from a study of vaccination and CD4 T cells after COVID-19. Whole-study results and caveats: Vaccine-specific clones in convalescent patients were spike mono-reactive in 304 of 307 cases.

Sequencing of cultured CD4+ T cell DNA used the Oncomine TCR Beta short-read assay. TCRdb itself ran the PCR reads through MiXCR, one entry per CDR3 protein. The table has more than 15,000 distinct CDR3 sequences, 45% to 55% seen once. Regarding this clonotype: As yet, its antigen is unknown.

Treatment specified: roughly 10-day PBMC culture with coronavirus spike peptide pools or control peptides (ViraFEST assay). The V gene's germline CDR1 is WSHSY and CDR2 SAAADI. The ends were cut back, 5 bases at V and 0 bases at J, with 7 bases in the middle. The CDR3 is 13 amino acids. The sequencing sample was made of CD4+ T cells from blood, cultured in vitro. The chain recombines TRBV10-2 with TRBJ1-1; D uncertain. The TCR originated in a human donor who had recovered from COVID-19. DNA for the CDR3: TGCGCCAGCAGTCGGCAAATGAACACTGAAGCTTTCTTT. This codes for CASSRQMNTEAFF.